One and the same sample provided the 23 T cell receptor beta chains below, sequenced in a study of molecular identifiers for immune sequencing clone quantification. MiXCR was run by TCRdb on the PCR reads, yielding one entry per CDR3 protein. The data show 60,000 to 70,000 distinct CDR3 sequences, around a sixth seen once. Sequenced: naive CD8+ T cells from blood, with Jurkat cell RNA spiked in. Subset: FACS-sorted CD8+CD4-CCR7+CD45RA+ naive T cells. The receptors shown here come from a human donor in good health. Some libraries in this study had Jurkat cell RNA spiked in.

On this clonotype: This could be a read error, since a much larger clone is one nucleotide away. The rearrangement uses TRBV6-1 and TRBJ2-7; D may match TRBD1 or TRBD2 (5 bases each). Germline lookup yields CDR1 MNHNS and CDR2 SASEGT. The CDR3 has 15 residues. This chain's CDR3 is CASSPGTVSSCEQYF. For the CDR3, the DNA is TGTGCCAGCAGTCCCGGGACGGTGAGCTCCTGCGAGCAGTACTTC.

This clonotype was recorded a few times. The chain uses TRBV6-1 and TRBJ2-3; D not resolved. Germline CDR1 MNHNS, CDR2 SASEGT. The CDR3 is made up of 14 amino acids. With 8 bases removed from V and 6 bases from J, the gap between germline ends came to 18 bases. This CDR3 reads CASHLDGPFDTQYF. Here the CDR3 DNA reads TGTGCCAGCCACCTGGACGGCCCATTCGATACGCAGTATTTT.

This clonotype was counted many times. DNA of the CDR3: TGTGCCATCAGCGATTGGGGCGAGGGGGGTGAAGCTTTCTTT. Amino acids: CAISDWGEGGEAFF. This chain links TRBV10-3 with TRBJ1-1; D is perhaps TRBD1 (6 bases). V was shortened by 6 bases and J by 7 bases, with 18 bases between the two germline ends. CDR3 length equals 14 residues. CDR1 and CDR2 from the germline V gene are ENHRY and SYGVKD.

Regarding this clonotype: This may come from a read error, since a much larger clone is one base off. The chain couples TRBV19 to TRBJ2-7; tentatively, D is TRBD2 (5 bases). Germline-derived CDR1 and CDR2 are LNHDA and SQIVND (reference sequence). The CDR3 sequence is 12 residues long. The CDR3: CAGSIAGGEQYF. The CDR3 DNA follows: TGTGCCGGTAGTATTGCGGGTGGGGAGCAGTACTTC.

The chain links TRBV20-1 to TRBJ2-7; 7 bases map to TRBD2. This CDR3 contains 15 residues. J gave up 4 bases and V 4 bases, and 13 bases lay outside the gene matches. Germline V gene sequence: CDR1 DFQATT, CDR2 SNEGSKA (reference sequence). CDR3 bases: TGCAGTGCTAATCAGCTAGGCGGGAGCTGGTACGAGCAGTACTTC. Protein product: CSANQLGGSWYEQYF.

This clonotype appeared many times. CDR3 loop: CASSLYSSYNEQFF. The DNA of the CDR3 is TGTGCCAGCAGTTTATATAGCTCCTACAATGAGCAGTTCTTC. The chain couples TRBV12-3 or TRBV12-4 to TRBJ2-1, with D unclear. CDR3 length: 14 residues. V lost 2 bases and J 0 bases, leaving 5 bases between the germline ends.

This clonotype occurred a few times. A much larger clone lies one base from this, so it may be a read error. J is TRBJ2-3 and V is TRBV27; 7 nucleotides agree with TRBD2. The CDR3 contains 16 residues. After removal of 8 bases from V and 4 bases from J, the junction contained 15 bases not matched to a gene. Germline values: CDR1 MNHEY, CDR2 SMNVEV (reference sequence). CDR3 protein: CASGPLASNGADTQYF. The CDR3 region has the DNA TGTGCCAGCGGCCCACTAGCGTCCAACGGGGCAGATACGCAGTATTTT.

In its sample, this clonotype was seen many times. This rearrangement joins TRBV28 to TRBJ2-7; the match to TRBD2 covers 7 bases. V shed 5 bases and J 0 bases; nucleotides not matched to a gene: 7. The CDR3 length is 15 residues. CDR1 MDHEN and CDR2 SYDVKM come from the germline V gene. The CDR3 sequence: CASSPRGTRSYEQYF. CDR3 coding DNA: TGTGCCAGCAGTCCGCGGGGGACTCGCTCCTACGAGCAGTACTTC.

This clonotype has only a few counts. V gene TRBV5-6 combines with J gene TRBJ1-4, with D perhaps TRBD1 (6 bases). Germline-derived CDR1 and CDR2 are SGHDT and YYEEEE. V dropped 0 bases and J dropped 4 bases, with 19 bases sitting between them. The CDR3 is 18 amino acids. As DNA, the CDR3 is TGTGCCAGCAGCTTGGGACTGGGGCGGGGGCGCGGTAATGAAAAACTGTTTTTT. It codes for CASSLGLGRGRGNEKLFF.

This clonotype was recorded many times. The CDR3 here is CASSFTGGGEKLFF. The CDR3 DNA sequence: TGTGCCAGCAGCTTTACCGGAGGTGGTGAAAAACTGTTTTTT. This chain uses TRBV7-9 with TRBJ1-4, with D unresolved. Per the germline V gene, CDR1 is SEHNR and CDR2 is FQNEAQ (reference sequence). The length of the CDR3 is 14 residues. Deletions cut 3 bases from V and 7 bases from J, with 12 bases between.

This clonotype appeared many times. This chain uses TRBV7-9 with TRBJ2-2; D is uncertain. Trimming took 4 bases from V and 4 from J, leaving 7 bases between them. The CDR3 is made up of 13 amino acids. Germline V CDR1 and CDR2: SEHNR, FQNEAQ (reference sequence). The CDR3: CASSYTVTGELFF. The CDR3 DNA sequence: TGTGCCAGCAGCTATACCGTCACCGGGGAGCTGTTTTTT.

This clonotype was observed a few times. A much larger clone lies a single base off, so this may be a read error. The CDR3 sequence: CASSQEYAQRKSPLHF. CDR3 nucleotide sequence: TGCGCCAGCAGCCAAGAGTACGCCCAGAGAAAGTCACCCCTCCACTTT. The chain carries TRBV4-1 and TRBJ1-6; D unclear. Trimming left V 0 bases short and J 10 bases short, with 16 bases between. The CDR3 runs 16 residues. Germline V gives CDR1 MGHRA, CDR2 YSYEKL.

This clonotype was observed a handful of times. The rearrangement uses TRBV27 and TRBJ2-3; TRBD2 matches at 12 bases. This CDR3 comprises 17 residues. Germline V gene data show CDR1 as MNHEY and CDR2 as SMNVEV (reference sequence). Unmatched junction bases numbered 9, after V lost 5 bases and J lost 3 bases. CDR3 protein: CASSPWTSGTGTDTQYF. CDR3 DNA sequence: TGTGCCAGCAGTCCTTGGACTAGCGGGACGGGGACAGATACGCAGTATTTT.

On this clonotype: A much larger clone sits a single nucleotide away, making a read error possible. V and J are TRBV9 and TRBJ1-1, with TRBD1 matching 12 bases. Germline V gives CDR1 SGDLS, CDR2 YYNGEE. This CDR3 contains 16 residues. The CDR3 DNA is TGTGCCGGCAGCGTAGGGGGGGGACAGGGGGCGGATGAAGCTTTCTTT. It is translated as CAGSVGGGQGADEAFF.

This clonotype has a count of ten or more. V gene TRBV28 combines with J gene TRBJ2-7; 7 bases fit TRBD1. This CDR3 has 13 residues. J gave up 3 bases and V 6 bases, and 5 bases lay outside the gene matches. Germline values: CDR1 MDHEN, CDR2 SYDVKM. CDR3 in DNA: TGTGCCAGCAGCGACAGGGTGGACTACGAGCAGTACTTC. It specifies CASSDRVDYEQYF.

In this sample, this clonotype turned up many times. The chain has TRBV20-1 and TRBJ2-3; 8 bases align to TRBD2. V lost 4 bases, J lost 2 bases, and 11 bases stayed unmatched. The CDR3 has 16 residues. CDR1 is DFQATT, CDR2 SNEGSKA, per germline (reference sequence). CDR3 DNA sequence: TGCAGTGCTACTCAAAGGACTAGCCGATTCACAGATACGCAGTATTTT. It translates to CSATQRTSRFTDTQYF.

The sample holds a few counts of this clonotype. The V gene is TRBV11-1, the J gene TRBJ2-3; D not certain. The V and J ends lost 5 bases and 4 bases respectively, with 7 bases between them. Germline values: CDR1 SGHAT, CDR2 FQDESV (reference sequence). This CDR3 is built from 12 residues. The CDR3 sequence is CASSGAPDTQYF. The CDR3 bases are TGTGCCAGCAGCGGTGCGCCAGATACGCAGTATTTT.

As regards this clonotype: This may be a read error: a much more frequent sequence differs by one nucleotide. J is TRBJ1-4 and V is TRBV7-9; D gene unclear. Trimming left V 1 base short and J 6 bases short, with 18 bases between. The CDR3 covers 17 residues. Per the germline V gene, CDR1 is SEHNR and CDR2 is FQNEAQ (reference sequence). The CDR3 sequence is CASSLEGRALGDEKLFF. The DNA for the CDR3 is TGTGCCAGCAGCTTAGAAGGCCGGGCCTTAGGTGATGAAAAACTGTTTTTT. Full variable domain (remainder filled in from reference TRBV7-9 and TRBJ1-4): DTGVSQNPRHKITKRGQNVTFRCDPISEHNRLYWYRQTLGQGPEFLTYFQNEAQLEKSRLLSDRFSAERPKGSFSTLEIQRTEQGDSAMYLCASSLEGRALGDEKLFFGSGTQLSVL.

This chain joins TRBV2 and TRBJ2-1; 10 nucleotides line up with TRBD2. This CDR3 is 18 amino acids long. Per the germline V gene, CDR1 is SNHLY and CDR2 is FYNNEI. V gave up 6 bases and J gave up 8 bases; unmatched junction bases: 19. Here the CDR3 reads CASRNLVTSGTNFDEQFF. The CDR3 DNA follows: TGTGCCAGCAGGAATTTGGTAACTAGCGGGACGAATTTCGATGAGCAGTTCTTC.

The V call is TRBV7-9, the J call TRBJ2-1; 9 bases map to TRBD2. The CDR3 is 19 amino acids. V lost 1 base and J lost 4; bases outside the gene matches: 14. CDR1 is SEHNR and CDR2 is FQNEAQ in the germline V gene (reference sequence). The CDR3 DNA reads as TGTGCCAGCAGCTTAGGTCGTCTAGCGGGATCGGTTGGGTACAATGAGCAGTTCTTC. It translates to CASSLGRLAGSVGYNEQFF.

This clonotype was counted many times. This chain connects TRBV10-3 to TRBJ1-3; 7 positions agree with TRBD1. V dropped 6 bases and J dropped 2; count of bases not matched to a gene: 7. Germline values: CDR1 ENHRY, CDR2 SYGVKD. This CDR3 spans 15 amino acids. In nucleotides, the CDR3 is TGTGCCATCAGCGAGACAGGGACGGCTGGAAACACCATATATTTT. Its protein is CAISETGTAGNTIYF.

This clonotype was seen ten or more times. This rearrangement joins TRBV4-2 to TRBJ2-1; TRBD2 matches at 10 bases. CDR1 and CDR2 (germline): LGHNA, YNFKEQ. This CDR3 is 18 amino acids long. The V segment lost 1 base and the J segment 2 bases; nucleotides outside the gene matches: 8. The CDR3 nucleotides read TGTGCCAGCAGCCAAGGATTTCAGCGGGAGGGCCCCTACAATGAGCAGTTCTTC. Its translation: CASSQGFQREGPYNEQFF.

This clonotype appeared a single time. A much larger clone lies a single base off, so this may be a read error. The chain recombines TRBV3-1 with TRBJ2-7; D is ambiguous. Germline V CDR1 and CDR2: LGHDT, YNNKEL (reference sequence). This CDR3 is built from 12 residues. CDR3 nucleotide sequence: TGTGCCGGCAGCCAAGTCCCTAGCGAGCAGTACTTC. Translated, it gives CAGSQVPSEQYF.